The 30 T cell receptor beta chains listed next were all sequenced from one sample in a study of blood T cell repertoires in COVID-19. Assay: immunoSEQ multiplex PCR; the TCRdb copy retains only in-frame clones and omits some. There are roughly 81,000 clones in the sample; about 88% occur only once, and around 5.2% lies in the top ten. The source material was peripheral blood. The receptors shown here come from a man in his forties with acute or convalescent COVID-19.

The chain links TRBV11-1 to TRBJ2-7, with 8 bases identical to TRBD1. Germline CDR1 and CDR2: SGHAT and FQDESV (reference sequence). The CDR3 loop spans 13 amino acids. Trimming removed 5 bases from V and 3 bases from J; junction bases left unmatched: 3. The chain's CDR3 is CASSRGQDYEQYF. In DNA form, the CDR3 reads TGTGCCAGCAGCAGGGGACAGGACTACGAGCAGTACTTC.

V gene TRBV7-2 combines with J gene TRBJ2-1; 10 nucleotides align to TRBD2. CDR3 size: 16 residues. From germline, CDR1 is SGHTA and CDR2 FQGNSA. With V trimmed by 5 bases and J by 2 bases, 6 bases remained unmatched. CDR3 DNA: TGTGCCAGCAGCCAAACGCTAGCGGGGGCCTACAATGAGCAGTTCTTC. Translating it yields CASSQTLAGAYNEQFF.

The chain has TRBV30 and TRBJ2-2; tentatively, D is TRBD1 (5 bases). Deletions cut 3 bases from V and 4 bases from J, with 15 bases between. Germline loops: CDR1 GTSNPN, CDR2 SVGIG (reference sequence). This CDR3 spans 15 amino acids. The CDR3 DNA follows: TGTGCCTGGAGGGCCTCGGCAGGGTCCACCGGGGAGCTGTTTTTT. Translation gives CAWRASAGSTGELFF.

This clone is a singleton in its sample. The genes are TRBV2 and TRBJ2-1, with 8 bases identical to TRBD1. V was pared by 4 bases and J by 3 bases, with 5 bases of the junction left unmatched. CDR1 SNHLY and CDR2 FYNNEI come from the germline V gene. The CDR3 is made up of 15 amino acids. The CDR3 bases are TGTGCCAGCAGTGGAAACAGGGGGATCTACAATGAGCAGTTCTTC. Translation: CASSGNRGIYNEQFF.

This chain connects TRBV7-2 to TRBJ1-4, with D perhaps matching TRBD1 (5 bases). The germline V gene encodes CDR1 SGHTA and CDR2 FQGNSA. This CDR3 comprises 14 residues. Trimming shortened V by 5 bases and J by 4 bases, and 11 bases separated the two germline ends. The CDR3 coding sequence is TGTGCCAGCAGCATTACCAGGGTTAATGAAAAACTGTTTTTT. Translation gives CASSITRVNEKLFF.

Here the CDR3 DNA reads TGCGCCAGCAGAAGGAGCATTGGGAACACTGAAGCTTTCTTT. Protein sequence: CASRRSIGNTEAFF. This chain links TRBV5-1 with TRBJ1-1, with no clear D. Between the trimmed V and J ends, which lost 5 bases and 1 base, there was a span of 12 bases. Germline V CDR1 and CDR2: SGHRS, YFSETQ. This CDR3 comprises 14 residues.

CDR3 region: CAWTGGHYGYTF. The CDR3 DNA is TGTGCCTGGACAGGGGGACACTATGGCTACACCTTC. V usage is TRBV30 and J usage is TRBJ1-2; 7 bases align to TRBD1. This CDR3 has 12 residues. The germline V gene has CDR1 GTSNPN and CDR2 SVGIG (reference sequence). Trimming took 4 bases from V and 3 from J; bases not matched to a gene: 2. Variable domain in full (rest from reference TRBV30 and TRBJ1-2): SQTIHQWPATLVQPVGSPLSLECTVEGTSNPNLYWYRQAAGRGLQLLFYSVGIGQISSEVPQNLSASRPQDRQFILSSKKLLLSDSGFYLCAWTGGHYGYTFGSGTRLTVV.

This clone was detected many times. This chain links TRBV9 with TRBJ1-6, with D unresolved. This CDR3 is built from 14 residues. V dropped 0 bases and J dropped 9 bases, with 10 bases sitting between them. Per germline, CDR1 SGDLS and CDR2 YYNGEE. The CDR3 coding sequence is TGTGCCAGCAGCGTAGCGGGGATTAGTTCACCCCTCCACTTT. This sequence encodes CASSVAGISSPLHF.

The chain carries TRBV30 and TRBJ1-5; 7 bases are a match to TRBD1. Germline CDR1 reads GTSNPN; CDR2 reads SVGIG (reference sequence). Trimming cost V 1 base and J 5 bases; bases outside gene matches: 2. CDR3 length equals 13 residues. CDR3 loop: CAWSGGQHQPQHF. CDR3 in DNA: TGTGCCTGGAGTGGGGGACAGCATCAGCCCCAGCATTTT. The complete variable domain, with remaining parts taken from reference TRBV30 and TRBJ1-5, reads SQTIHQWPATLVQPVGSPLSLECTVEGTSNPNLYWYRQAAGRGLQLLFYSVGIGQISSEVPQNLSASRPQDRQFILSSKKLLLSDSGFYLCAWSGGQHQPQHFGDGTRLSIL.

Ten or more counts support this clone. The chain couples TRBV7-3 to TRBJ1-1; TRBD1 matches at 8 bases. CDR1 SGHTA and CDR2 FQGTGA come from the germline V gene. After removal of 3 bases from V and 0 bases from J, the junction contained 0 bases not matched to a gene. The CDR3 sequence is 14 residues long. CDR3 loop: CASSLDRVNTEAFF. CDR3 DNA: TGTGCCAGCAGCTTGGACAGGGTGAACACTGAAGCTTTCTTT.

In DNA, the CDR3 is TGTGCCAGCAGTCAGAACAGGGGTATCCAGCCCCAGCATTTT. Amino acid sequence: CASSQNRGIQPQHF. V gene TRBV28 combines with J gene TRBJ1-5, with 7 positions matching TRBD1. Losses at the gene ends were 5 bases for V and 7 bases for J; bases not matched to a gene: 8. The CDR3 is made up of 14 amino acids. Germline CDR1 and CDR2: MDHEN and SYDVKM.

J is TRBJ1-4 and V is TRBV6-5, with unresolved D. From germline, CDR1 is MNHEY and CDR2 SVGAGI. Trimming cost V 8 bases and J 5 bases, with 12 bases left between them. The CDR3 has 13 residues. The CDR3 loop reads CASGRRENEKLFF. CDR3 DNA sequence: TGTGCCAGCGGGAGAAGGGAAAATGAAAAACTGTTTTTT.

This chain links TRBV9 with TRBJ1-3, with D unresolved. CDR3 length: 14 amino acids. Germline values: CDR1 SGDLS, CDR2 YYNGEE. Trimming left V 0 bases short and J 2 bases short, with 6 bases between. The CDR3 DNA sequence: TGTGCCAGCAGCGTAGAGACAACTGGAAACACCATATATTTT. Translating gives CASSVETTGNTIYF.

The rearrangement uses TRBV3-1 (or the pseudogene TRBV3-2) and TRBJ2-1; 7 bases map to TRBD1. V shed 1 base, J shed 2 bases, and the junction held 2 bases outside the gene matches. Germline V gene data show CDR1 as LGHDT and CDR2 as YNNKEL (reference sequence). This CDR3 is 15 amino acids long. CDR3 sequence (DNA): TGTGCCAGCAGCCAAGGGACAGGCACCTACAATGAGCAGTTCTTC. It is translated as CASSQGTGTYNEQFF.

The chain combines TRBV9 with TRBJ2-7, with TRBD2 identical over 9 bases. The V gene end was trimmed by 0 bases and the J gene end by 7 bases; junction bases not matched to a gene: 8. The CDR3 is 15 amino acids. The germline V gene has CDR1 SGDLS and CDR2 YYNGEE. Here the CDR3 DNA reads TGTGCCAGCAGCGTAGACGCAGCGGGGGGACGGGAGCAGTACTTC. Translated, it gives CASSVDAAGGREQYF. Combining the CDR3 with reference TRBV9 and TRBJ2-7 gives the whole variable domain DSGVTQTPKHLITATGQRVTLRCSPRSGDLSVYWYQQSLDQGLQFLIQYYNGEERAKGNILERFSAQQFPDLHSELNLSSLELGDSALYFCASSVDAAGGREQYFGPGTRLTVT.

The CDR3 region is CASSRDREETQYF. In DNA, the CDR3 is TGTGCCAGCAGCCGGGACAGAGAGGAGACCCAGTACTTC. The chain is built from TRBV2 and TRBJ2-5; 7 bases fit TRBD1. CDR1 is SNHLY and CDR2 is FYNNEI in the germline V gene. The length of the CDR3 is 13 residues. Trimming removed 6 bases from V and 5 bases from J; junction bases left unmatched: 6.

V is TRBV5-4 and J is TRBJ1-4; 10 nucleotides match TRBD1. This CDR3 contains 16 residues. From germline, CDR1 is SGHNT and CDR2 YYREEE (reference sequence). Trimming at V came to 0 bases and at J to 8 bases, leaving 7 bases not matched to a gene. CDR3 nucleotides: TGTGCCAGCAGCTTGGCCTCGGACAGGGGGACCGAAAAACTGTTTTTT. It codes for CASSLASDRGTEKLFF. Complete variable domain (other parts from reference TRBV5-4 and TRBJ1-4): ETGVTQSPTHLIKTRGQQVTLRCSSQSGHNTVSWYQQALGQGPQFIFQYYREEENGRGNFPPRFSGLQFPNYSSELNVNALELDDSALYLCASSLASDRGTEKLFFGSGTQLSVL.

The V and J genes are TRBV20-1 and TRBJ2-5, with D unresolved. CDR1 and CDR2 (germline): DFQATT, SNEGSKA (reference sequence). Between the trimmed V and J ends, which lost 3 bases and 4 bases, there was a span of 12 bases. This CDR3 has 13 amino acids. This chain's CDR3 is CSASGPLRETQYF. The CDR3 DNA reads TGCAGTGCTAGTGGCCCCCTGAGAGAGACCCAGTACTTC.

The chain combines TRBV4-1 with TRBJ1-2; 10 bases line up with TRBD1. Trimming removed 3 bases from V and 6 bases from J; junction bases left unmatched: 10. The CDR3 spans 16 residues. The germline gives CDR1 MGHRA, CDR2 YSYEKL. CDR3 DNA: TGCGCCAGCAGCCAGACGGAAGGACAGGGGGAAAATGGCTACACCTTC. Its protein is CASSQTEGQGENGYTF.

This clone was counted once. V and J are TRBV6-6 and TRBJ2-1, with D possibly being TRBD2 (6 bases). CDR1 and CDR2 (germline): MNHNY, SVGAGI (reference sequence). The V end lost 0 bases, the J end lost 0 bases, and 9 bases lay between the germline ends. The CDR3 totals 16 residues. CDR3 region: CASSYSRGSSYNEQFF. The CDR3, as DNA: TGTGCCAGCAGTTACTCCCGGGGGAGCTCCTACAATGAGCAGTTCTTC.

The chain couples TRBV6-5 to TRBJ1-4, with D uncertain. The CDR3 contains 14 residues. CDR1 is MNHEY, CDR2 SVGAGI, per germline. The V end lost 4 bases, the J end lost 8 bases, and 14 bases lay between the germline ends. As DNA, the CDR3 is TGTGCCAGCAGTTCCCCCGGGTTCAGCGAAAAACTGTTTTTT. It specifies CASSSPGFSEKLFF.

This chain joins TRBV4-3 and TRBJ1-3, with 11 positions matching TRBD1. CDR3 length: 15 residues. Germline CDR1 LGHNA, CDR2 YSLEER. V shed 3 bases, J shed 6 bases, and the junction held 4 bases outside the gene matches. CDR3 in DNA: TGCGCCAGCAGCCAGGGGACAGGGGGGCTAAACACCATATATTTT. Protein: CASSQGTGGLNTIYF.

The chain combines TRBV2 with TRBJ2-5; TRBD2 aligns across 8 bases. This CDR3 contains 14 residues. Germline CDR1 SNHLY, CDR2 FYNNEI. The V segment lost 5 bases and the J segment 4 bases; nucleotides outside the gene matches: 6. Written as DNA, the CDR3 is TGTGCCAGCAGTCCCGCCAGCGGGGGAGAGACCCAGTACTTC. It encodes CASSPASGGETQYF.

This chain links TRBV28 with TRBJ2-1; 8 positions agree with TRBD2. V gave up 3 bases and J gave up 8 bases; unmatched junction bases: 9. The CDR3 consists of 15 residues. Germline loops: CDR1 MDHEN, CDR2 SYDVKM. The CDR3 reads CASSFPQRGRDEQFF. CDR3 DNA: TGTGCCAGCAGTTTCCCCCAGCGGGGGAGGGATGAGCAGTTCTTC. Looking up the rest from reference TRBV28 and TRBJ2-1 gives the full variable domain: DVKVTQSSRYLVKRTGEKVFLECVQDMDHENMFWYRQDPGLGLRLIYFSYDVKMKEKGDIPEGYSVSREKKERFSLILESASTNQTSMYLCASSFPQRGRDEQFFGPGTRLTVL.

V and J are TRBV5-4 and TRBJ1-1; no clear D. Trimming pared 7 bases from V and 6 bases from J, leaving 22 bases between. There are 15 residues in the CDR3. CDR1 and CDR2 (germline): SGHNT, YYREEE (reference sequence). Here the CDR3 DNA reads TGTGCCAGCTCGAAAGACTCCTCATTCGACGCTGAAGCTTTCTTT. Translated, it gives CASSKDSSFDAEAFF.

DNA for the CDR3: TGTGCCACCAGCTCAGCGATCCTTTCTGGAAACACCATATATTTT. Translated: CATSSAILSGNTIYF. V usage is TRBV15 and J usage is TRBJ1-3; D call uncertain. Germline CDR1 LNHNV, CDR2 YYDKDF (reference sequence). V lost 5 bases to trimming and J lost 1 base, with 12 bases between them. The CDR3 length is 15 residues.

The V and J genes are TRBV5-1 and TRBJ1-5; D is perhaps TRBD1 (5 bases). V lost 0 bases and J lost 9, with 13 bases in between. CDR3 length: 14 amino acids. The germline V gene has CDR1 SGHRS and CDR2 YFSETQ. This CDR3 is CASSLEQGSVPQHF. CDR3 bases: TGCGCCAGCAGCTTGGAGCAGGGTTCCGTGCCCCAGCATTTT.

The chain recombines TRBV7-8 with TRBJ2-7, with 11 bases identical to TRBD2. There are 14 residues in the CDR3. Unmatched junction bases numbered 4, after V lost 6 bases and J lost 3 bases. Germline loops: CDR1 SGHVS, CDR2 FQNEAQ. For the CDR3, the DNA is TGTGCCAGCAGGGGGACTAGCGGCTTCTACGAGCAGTACTTC. Residues: CASRGTSGFYEQYF.

The CDR3: CASSYSRDRGIHEQYF. The CDR3 DNA reads TGTGCCAGCAGTTACTCCCGGGACAGGGGGATCCACGAGCAGTACTTC. V and J are TRBV6-2 or TRBV6-3 and TRBJ2-7; 11 bases fit TRBD1. Germline lookup yields CDR1 MNHEY and CDR2 SVGEGT. The V segment lost 0 bases and the J segment 5 bases; nucleotides outside the gene matches: 6. The CDR3 covers 16 residues.

The genes are TRBV5-4 and TRBJ1-2; 7 bases fit TRBD1. The V and J ends lost 4 bases and 4 bases, in that order; junction bases with no gene match: 4. The CDR3 runs 13 residues. Looked up from germline, CDR1 is SGHNT and CDR2 is YYREEE (reference sequence). CDR3 DNA sequence: TGTGCCAGCAGCAGACAGGGTAGCTATGGCTACACCTTC. Residues: CASSRQGSYGYTF.